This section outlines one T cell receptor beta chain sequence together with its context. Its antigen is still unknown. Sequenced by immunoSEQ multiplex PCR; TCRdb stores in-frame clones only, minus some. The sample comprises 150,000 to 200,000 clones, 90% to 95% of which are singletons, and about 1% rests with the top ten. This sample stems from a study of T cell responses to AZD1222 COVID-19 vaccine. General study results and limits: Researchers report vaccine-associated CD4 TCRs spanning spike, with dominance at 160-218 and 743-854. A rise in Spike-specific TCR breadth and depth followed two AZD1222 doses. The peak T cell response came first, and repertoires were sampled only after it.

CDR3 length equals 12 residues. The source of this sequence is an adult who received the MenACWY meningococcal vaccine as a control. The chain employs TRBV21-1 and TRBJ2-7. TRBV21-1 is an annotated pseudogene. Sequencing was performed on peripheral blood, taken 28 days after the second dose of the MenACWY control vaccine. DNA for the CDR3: TGTGCCAGCGTGCTTCCAAGATACGAGCAGTACTTC. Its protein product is CASVLPRYEQYF.